The source of this TCR beta chain is a study of blood T cell repertoires in COVID-19. Clones were sequenced by immunoSEQ multiplex PCR, and TCRdb holds only the in-frame ones, with some missing. The sample holds 140,000 to 150,000 clones, around 80% seen once. The J segment lost 6 bases and the V segment lost 6 bases, leaving 12 bases of the junction unmatched. The CDR3 totals 15 residues. Germline V gene lookup returns CDR1 MDHEN and CDR2 SYDVKM. Cohort 3 donors counted as recovered after two negative PCRs, clearance, or resolved symptoms. The chain employs TRBV28 and TRBJ2-7, with 9 positions matching TRBD1. Sequencing was done on a sample of PBMCs or T cells enriched from blood (not recorded which). The receptor was derived from a woman aged 45-65 years who had recovered from COVID-19. This chain's CDR3 is CASRTDRGLSLEQYF. In nucleotides, the CDR3 is TGTGCCAGCAGAACGGACAGGGGTCTTAGTCTCGAGCAGTACTTC.